Sequencing of this T cell receptor beta chain was carried out in a study of T cells after yellow fever vaccination. Production of TCR cDNA was by 5'RACE template switching, which also added a universal primer site and UMIs. TCRdb re-analysed the 5' RACE reads in MiXCR, keeping a single row per CDR3 protein. The sample includes 140,000 to 150,000 distinct CDR3 sequences, about 6.9% of them seen just once. The CDR3 is 15 residues long. The germline V gene encodes CDR1 SGHVS and CDR2 FQNEAQ. The trim removed 1 base at V and 4 bases at J, leaving 1 base unmatched. Broader study findings: Post-booster repertoires again held most primary-vaccination clones (roughly 95% CD4, about 90% CD8). Abundant bulk-derived clonotypes could contaminate FACS-sorted repertoires. CD4 and CD8 compartments shared a small share of clonotypes, likely from convergent recombination.

This clonotype was recorded at least ten times. Its antigen is currently unknown. This receptor was identified in a man younger than 45 who received the YFV17D yellow fever vaccine. The sequencing used CD4+ T cells sorted from PBMCs, collected 10 days after the yellow fever booster vaccination. V usage is TRBV7-8 and J usage is TRBJ2-7; 13 bases align to TRBD2. The chain's CDR3 is CASSLGTSGSYEQYF. The CDR3 region has the DNA TGTGCCAGCAGCTTAGGGACTAGCGGGAGTTACGAGCAGTACTTC.